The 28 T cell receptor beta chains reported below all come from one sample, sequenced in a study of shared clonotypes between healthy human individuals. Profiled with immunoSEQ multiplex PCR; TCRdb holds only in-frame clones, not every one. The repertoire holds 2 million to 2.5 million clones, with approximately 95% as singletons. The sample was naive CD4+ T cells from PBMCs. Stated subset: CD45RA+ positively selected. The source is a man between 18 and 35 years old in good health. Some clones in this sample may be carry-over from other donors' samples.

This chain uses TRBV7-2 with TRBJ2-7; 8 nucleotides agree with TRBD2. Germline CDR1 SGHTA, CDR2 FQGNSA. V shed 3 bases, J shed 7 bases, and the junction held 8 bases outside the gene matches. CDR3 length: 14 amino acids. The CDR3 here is CASSLVAGLGEQYF. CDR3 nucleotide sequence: TGTGCCAGCAGCTTGGTAGCGGGATTGGGGGAGCAGTACTTC.

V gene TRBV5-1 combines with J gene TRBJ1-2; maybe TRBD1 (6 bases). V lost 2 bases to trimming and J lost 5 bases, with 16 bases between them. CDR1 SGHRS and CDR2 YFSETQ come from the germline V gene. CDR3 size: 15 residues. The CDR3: CASSFSSTGRYGYTF. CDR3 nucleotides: TGCGCCAGCAGCTTTAGTAGTACAGGGAGGTATGGCTACACCTTC.

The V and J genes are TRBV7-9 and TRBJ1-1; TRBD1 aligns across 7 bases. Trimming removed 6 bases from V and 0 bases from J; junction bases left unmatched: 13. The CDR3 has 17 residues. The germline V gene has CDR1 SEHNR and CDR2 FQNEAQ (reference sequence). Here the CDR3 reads CASRRKETGSMNTEAFF. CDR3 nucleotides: TGTGCCAGCAGGAGGAAGGAGACAGGGTCGATGAACACTGAAGCTTTCTTT.

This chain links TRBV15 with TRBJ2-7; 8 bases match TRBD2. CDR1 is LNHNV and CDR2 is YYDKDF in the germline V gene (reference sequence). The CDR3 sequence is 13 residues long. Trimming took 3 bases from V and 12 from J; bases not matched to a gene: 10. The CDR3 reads CATSRGLAGYPYF. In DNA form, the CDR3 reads TGTGCCACCAGCAGGGGGCTAGCGGGCTATCCGTACTTC.

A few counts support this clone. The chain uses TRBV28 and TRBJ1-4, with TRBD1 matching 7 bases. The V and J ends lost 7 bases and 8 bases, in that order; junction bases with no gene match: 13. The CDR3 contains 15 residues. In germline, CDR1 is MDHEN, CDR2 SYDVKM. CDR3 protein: CASMSRQGRIEKLFF. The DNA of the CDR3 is TGTGCCAGCATGAGCAGACAGGGCAGAATCGAAAAACTGTTTTTT.

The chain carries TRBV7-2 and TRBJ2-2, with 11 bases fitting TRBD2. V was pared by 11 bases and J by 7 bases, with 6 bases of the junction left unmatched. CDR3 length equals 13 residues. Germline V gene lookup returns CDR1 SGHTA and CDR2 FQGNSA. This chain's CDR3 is CAGSGRVSGELFF. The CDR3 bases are TGTGCCGGTAGCGGGAGGGTTAGCGGGGAGCTGTTTTTT. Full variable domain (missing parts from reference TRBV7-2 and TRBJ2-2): GAGVSQSPSNKVTEKGKDVELRCDPISGHTALYWYRQSLGQGLEFLIYFQGNSAPDKSGLPSDRFSAERTGGSVSTLTIQRTQQEDSAVYLCAGSGRVSGELFFGEGSRLTVL.

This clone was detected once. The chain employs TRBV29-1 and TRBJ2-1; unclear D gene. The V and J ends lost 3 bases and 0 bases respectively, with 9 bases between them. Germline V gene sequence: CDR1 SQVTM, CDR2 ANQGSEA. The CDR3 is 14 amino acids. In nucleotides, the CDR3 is TGCAGCGTTGATAAGGCTAGCTCCTACAATGAGCAGTTCTTC. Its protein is CSVDKASSYNEQFF.

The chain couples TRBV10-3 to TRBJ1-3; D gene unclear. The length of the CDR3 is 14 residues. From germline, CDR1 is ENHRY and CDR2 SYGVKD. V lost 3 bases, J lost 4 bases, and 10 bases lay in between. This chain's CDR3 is CAISDLGRGNTIYF. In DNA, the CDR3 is TGTGCCATCAGTGATTTGGGGAGGGGAAACACCATATATTTT.

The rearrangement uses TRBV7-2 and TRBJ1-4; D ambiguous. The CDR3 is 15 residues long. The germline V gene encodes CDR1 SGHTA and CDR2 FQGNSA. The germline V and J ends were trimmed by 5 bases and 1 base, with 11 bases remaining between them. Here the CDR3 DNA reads TGTGCCAGCAGCCTTAAGTCTCTAACTAATGAAAAACTGTTTTTT. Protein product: CASSLKSLTNEKLFF. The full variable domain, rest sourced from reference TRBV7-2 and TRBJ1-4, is GAGVSQSPSNKVTEKGKDVELRCDPISGHTALYWYRQSLGQGLEFLIYFQGNSAPDKSGLPSDRFSAERTGGSVSTLTIQRTQQEDSAVYLCASSLKSLTNEKLFFGSGTQLSVL.

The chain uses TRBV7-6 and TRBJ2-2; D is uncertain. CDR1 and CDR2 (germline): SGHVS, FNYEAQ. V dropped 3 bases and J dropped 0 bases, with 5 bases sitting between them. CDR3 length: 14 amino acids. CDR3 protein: CASSFKPNTGELFF. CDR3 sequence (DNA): TGTGCCAGCAGCTTTAAACCGAACACCGGGGAGCTGTTTTTT.

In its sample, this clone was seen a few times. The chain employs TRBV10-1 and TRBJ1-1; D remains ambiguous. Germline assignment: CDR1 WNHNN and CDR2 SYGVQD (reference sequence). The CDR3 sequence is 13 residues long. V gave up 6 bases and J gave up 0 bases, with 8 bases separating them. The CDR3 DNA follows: TGCGCCAGCAGACAGAGCATGAACACTGAAGCTTTCTTT. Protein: CASRQSMNTEAFF.

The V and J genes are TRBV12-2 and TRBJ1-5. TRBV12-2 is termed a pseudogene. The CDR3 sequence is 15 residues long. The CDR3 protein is CASRLSPCAWQPQHF. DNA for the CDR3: TGTGCAAGTCGCTTATCCCCGTGCGCTTGGCAGCCCCAGCATTTT.

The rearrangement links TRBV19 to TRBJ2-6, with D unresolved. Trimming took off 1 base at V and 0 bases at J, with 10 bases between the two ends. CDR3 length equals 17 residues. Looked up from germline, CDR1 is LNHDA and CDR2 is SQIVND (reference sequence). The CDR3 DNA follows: TGTGCCAGTAGTATAGGTGTCCTTTTCTCTGGGGCCAACGTCCTGACTTTC. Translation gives CASSIGVLFSGANVLTF. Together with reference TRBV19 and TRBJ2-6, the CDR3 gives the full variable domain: DGGITQSPKYLFRKEGQNVTLSCEQNLNHDAMYWYRQDPGQGLRLIYYSQIVNDFQKGDIAEGYSVSREKKESFPLTVTSAQKNPTAFYLCASSIGVLFSGANVLTFGAGSRLTVL.

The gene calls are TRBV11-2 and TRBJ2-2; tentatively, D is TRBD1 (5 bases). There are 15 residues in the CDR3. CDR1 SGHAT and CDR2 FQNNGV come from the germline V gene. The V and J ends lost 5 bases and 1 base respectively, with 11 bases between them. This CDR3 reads CASSPFGQNTGELFF. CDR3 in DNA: TGTGCCAGCAGCCCCTTCGGACAGAACACCGGGGAGCTGTTTTTT.

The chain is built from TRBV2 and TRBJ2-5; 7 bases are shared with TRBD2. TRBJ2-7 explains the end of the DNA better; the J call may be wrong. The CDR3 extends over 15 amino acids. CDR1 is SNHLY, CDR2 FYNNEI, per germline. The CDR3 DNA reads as TGTGCCAGCAATACGGGACTAAGCACATACTACGAGCAGTACTTC. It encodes CASNTGLSTYYEQYF.

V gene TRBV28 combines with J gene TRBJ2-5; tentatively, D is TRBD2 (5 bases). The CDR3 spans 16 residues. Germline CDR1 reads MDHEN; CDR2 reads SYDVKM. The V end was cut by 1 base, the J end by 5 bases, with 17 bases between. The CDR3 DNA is TGTGCCAGCAGTTTATTTAACCCGTGGGGAGCGGAGACCCAGTACTTC. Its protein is CASSLFNPWGAETQYF.

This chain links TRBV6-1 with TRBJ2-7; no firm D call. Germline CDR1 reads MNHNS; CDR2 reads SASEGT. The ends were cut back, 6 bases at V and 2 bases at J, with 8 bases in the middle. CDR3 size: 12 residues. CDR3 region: CASREFPYEQYF. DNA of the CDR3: TGTGCCAGCAGGGAGTTCCCCTACGAGCAGTACTTC.

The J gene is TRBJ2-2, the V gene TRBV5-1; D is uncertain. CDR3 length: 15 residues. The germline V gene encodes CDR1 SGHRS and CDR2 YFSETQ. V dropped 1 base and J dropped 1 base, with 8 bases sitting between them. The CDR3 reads CASSLLQMNTGELFF. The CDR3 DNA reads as TGCGCCAGCAGCTTGCTACAGATGAACACCGGGGAGCTGTTTTTT.

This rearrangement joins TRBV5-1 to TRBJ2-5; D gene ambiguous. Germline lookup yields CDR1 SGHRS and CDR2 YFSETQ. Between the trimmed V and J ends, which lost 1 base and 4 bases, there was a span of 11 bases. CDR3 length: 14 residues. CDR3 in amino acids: CASSLFVGRETQYF. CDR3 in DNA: TGCGCCAGCAGCTTGTTTGTCGGGCGAGAGACCCAGTACTTC.

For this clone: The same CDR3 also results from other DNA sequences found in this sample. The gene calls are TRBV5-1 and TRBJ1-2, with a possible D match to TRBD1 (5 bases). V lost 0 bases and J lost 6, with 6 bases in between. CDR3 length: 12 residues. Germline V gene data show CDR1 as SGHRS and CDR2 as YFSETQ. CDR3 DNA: TGCGCCAGCAGCTTGGCGGGGGATGGCTACACCTTC. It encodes CASSLAGDGYTF.

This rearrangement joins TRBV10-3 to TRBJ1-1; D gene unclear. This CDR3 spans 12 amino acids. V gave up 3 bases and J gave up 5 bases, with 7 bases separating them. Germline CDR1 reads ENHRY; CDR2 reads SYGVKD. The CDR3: CAISDYGTEAFF. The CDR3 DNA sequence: TGTGCCATCAGTGACTATGGGACTGAAGCTTTCTTT.

The CDR3: CASSLEIGEKLFF. The CDR3 DNA is TGCGCCAGCAGCTTGGAAATAGGTGAAAAACTGTTTTTT. The chain joins TRBV5-1 to TRBJ1-4; D remains unclear. CDR1 and CDR2 from the germline V gene are SGHRS and YFSETQ. CDR3 length: 13 amino acids. Trimming left V 0 bases short and J 7 bases short, with 7 bases between. Combining the CDR3 with reference TRBV5-1 and TRBJ1-4 gives the whole variable domain KAGVTQTPRYLIKTRGQQVTLSCSPISGHRSVSWYQQTPGQGLQFLFEYFSETQRNKGNFPGRFSGRQFSNSRSEMNVSTLELGDSALYLCASSLEIGEKLFFGSGTQLSVL.

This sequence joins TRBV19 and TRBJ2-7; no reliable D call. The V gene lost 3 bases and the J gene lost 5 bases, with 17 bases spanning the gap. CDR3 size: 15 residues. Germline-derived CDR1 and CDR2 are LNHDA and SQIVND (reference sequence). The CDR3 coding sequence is TGTGCCAGTAGTATGGCCAACAGCTTAGGCGACGAGCAGTACTTC. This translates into CASSMANSLGDEQYF.

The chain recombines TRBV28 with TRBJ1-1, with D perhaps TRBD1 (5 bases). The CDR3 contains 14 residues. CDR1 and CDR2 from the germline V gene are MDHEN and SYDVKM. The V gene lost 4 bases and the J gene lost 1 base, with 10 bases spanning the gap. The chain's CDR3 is CASSWGVSNTEAFF. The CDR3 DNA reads TGTGCCAGCAGTTGGGGGGTCTCGAACACTGAAGCTTTCTTT.

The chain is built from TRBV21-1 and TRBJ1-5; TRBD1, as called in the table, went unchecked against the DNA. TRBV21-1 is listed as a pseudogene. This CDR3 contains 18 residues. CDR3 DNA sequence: TGTGCCAGCAGCGTCGGGACAGGGTGTGGGAGAAACAATCAGCCCCAGCATTTT. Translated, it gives CASSVGTGCGRNNQPQHF.

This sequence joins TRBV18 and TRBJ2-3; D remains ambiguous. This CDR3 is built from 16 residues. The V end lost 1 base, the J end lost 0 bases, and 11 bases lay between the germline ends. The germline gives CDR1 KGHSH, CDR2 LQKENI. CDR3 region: CASSPLAGVSTDTQYF. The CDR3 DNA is TGTGCCAGCTCACCACTGGCTGGAGTAAGCACAGATACGCAGTATTTT.

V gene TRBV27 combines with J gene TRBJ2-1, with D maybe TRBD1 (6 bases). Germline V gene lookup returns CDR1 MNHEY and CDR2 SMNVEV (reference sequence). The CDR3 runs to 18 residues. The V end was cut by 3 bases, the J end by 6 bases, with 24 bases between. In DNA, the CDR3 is TGTGCCAGCAGTTTGTTCACAGGGAGTCCCCTTGGAAGCAATGAGCAGTTCTTC. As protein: CASSLFTGSPLGSNEQFF.

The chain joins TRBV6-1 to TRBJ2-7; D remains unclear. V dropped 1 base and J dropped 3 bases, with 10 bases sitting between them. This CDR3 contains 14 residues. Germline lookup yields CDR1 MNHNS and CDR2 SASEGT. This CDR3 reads CASSEDRIYYEQYF. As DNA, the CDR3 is TGTGCCAGCAGTGAAGACAGAATATACTACGAGCAGTACTTC.